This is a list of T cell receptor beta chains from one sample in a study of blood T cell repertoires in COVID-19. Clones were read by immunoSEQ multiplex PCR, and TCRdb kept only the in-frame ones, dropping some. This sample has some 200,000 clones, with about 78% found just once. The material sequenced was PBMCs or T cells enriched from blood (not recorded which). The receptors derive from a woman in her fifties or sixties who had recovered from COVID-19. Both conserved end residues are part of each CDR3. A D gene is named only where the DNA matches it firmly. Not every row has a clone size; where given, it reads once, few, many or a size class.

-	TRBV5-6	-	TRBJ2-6	CASSWSGLSGANVLTF	TGTGCCAGCAGCTGGTCGGGTCTCTCTGGGGCCAACGTCCTGACTTTC
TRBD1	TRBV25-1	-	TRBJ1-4	CASSEYQSPRTGNEKLFF	TGTGCCAGCAGTGAATATCAGTCCCCCAGGACAGGGAATGAAAAACTGTTTTTT
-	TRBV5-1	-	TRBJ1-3	CASSLTEPGNTIYF	TGCGCCAGCAGCTTGACAGAGCCTGGAAACACCATATATTTT
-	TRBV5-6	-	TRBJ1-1	CASRPTPRDTEAFF	TGTGCCAGCAGACCAACACCCAGGGACACTGAAGCTTTCTTT
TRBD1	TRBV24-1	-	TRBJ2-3	CATSDFTGGVDTQYF	TGTGCCACCAGTGATTTCACAGGGGGCGTTGATACGCAGTATTTT
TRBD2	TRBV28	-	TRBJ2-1	CASSLAGEVHEQFF	TGTGCCAGCAGTTTAGCGGGAGAGGTCCATGAGCAGTTCTTC
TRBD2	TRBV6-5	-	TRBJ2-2	CASRGLAGELFF	TGTGCCAGCCGGGGACTAGCCGGGGAGCTGTTTTTT
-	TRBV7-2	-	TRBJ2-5	CASSLGQLQETQYF	TGTGCCAGCAGCTTAGGACAACTTCAAGAGACCCAGTACTTC
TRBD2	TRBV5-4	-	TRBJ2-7	CASRAGGTYEQYF	TGTGCCAGCAGGGCGGGAGGGACCTACGAGCAGTACTTC
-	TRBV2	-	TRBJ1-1	CASSNTNTEAFF	TGTGCCAGCAGTAACACGAACACTGAAGCTTTCTTT
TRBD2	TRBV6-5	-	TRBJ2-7	CASSTLGTSSAQYF	TGTGCCAGCAGTACCCTAGGGACTAGCAGTGCGCAGTACTTC
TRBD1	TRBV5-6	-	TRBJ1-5	CASSSWGTGVGQPQHF	TGTGCCAGCAGTTCGTGGGGGACAGGGGTTGGGCAGCCCCAGCATTTT
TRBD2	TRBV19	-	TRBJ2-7	CATRDPGTSDYEQYF	TGTGCCACCAGAGACCCCGGGACTAGTGACTACGAGCAGTACTTC
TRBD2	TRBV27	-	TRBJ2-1	CASSMGLAGYNEQFF	TGTGCCAGCAGTATGGGACTAGCGGGGTACAATGAGCAGTTCTTC
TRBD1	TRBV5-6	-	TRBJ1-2	CASSHGTGGYGYTF	TGTGCCAGCAGCCATGGGACAGGGGGATATGGCTACACCTTC
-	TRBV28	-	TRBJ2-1	CAIGGGRGAYNEQFF	TGTGCCATCGGCGGGGGCAGAGGGGCTTACAATGAGCAGTTCTTC
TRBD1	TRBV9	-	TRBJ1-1	CASTLPELTGAGFHTEAFF	TGTGCCAGCACCCTCCCAGAATTGACAGGGGCCGGGTTTCACACTGAAGCTTTCTTT
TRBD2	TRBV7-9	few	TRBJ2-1	CASSLTQGSGNNEQFF	TGTGCCAGCAGCTTAACCCAGGGTAGCGGGAACAATGAGCAGTTCTTC
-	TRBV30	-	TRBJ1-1	CAWRGVGTEAFF	TGTGCCTGGCGGGGGGTAGGAACTGAAGCTTTCTTT
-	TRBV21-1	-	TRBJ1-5	CASSMSREVDQPQHF	TGTGCCAGCAGCATGAGCAGGGAAGTTGATCAGCCCCAGCATTTT
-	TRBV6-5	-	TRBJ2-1	CASSYGTPSSYNEQFF	TGTGCCAGCAGTTACGGGACTCCAAGCTCCTACAATGAGCAGTTCTTC
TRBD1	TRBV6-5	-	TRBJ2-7	CASSTAGTGPYEQYF	TGTGCCAGCAGTACGGCCGGGACAGGGCCCTACGAGCAGTACTTC
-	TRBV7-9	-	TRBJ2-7	CASSQGGSTHYRSYEQYF	TGTGCCAGCAGCCAAGGTGGGAGTACCCACTACCGCTCCTACGAGCAGTACTTC
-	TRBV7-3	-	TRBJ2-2	CASSLDGSVGNTGELFF	TGTGCCAGCAGCTTAGACGGGAGTGTCGGAAACACCGGGGAGCTGTTTTTT
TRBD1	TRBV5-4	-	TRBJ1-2	CASSLDRGGYTF	TGTGCCAGCAGCTTGGACAGGGGAGGCTACACCTTC
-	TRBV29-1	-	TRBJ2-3	CSVENQADTQYF	TGCAGCGTTGAAAACCAGGCAGATACGCAGTATTTT
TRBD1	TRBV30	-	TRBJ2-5	CARGGQGKETQYF	TGTGCCAGGGGGGGACAGGGGAAAGAGACCCAGTACTTC
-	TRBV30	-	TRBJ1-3	CAWSPDRASGNTIYF	TGTGCCTGGAGTCCGGACAGAGCCTCTGGAAACACCATATATTTT
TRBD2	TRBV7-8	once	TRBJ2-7	CASSRAPGLDEQYF	TGTGCCAGCAGCCGAGCCCCGGGACTAGACGAGCAGTACTTC
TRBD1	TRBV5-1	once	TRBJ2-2	CASSLGGERQGTGELFF	TGCGCCAGCAGCTTGGGGGGCGAGAGACAGGGCACCGGGGAGCTGTTTTTT
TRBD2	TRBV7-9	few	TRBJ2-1	CGAGFRHEQFF	TGCGGAGCGGGGTTTAGGCATGAGCAGTTCTTC
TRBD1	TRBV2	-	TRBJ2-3	CASSRDRGRGADTQYF	TGTGCCAGTTCCCGGGACAGGGGGCGCGGGGCAGATACGCAGTATTTT
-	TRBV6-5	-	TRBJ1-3	CASSYSAFSGNTIYF	TGTGCCAGCAGTTACTCGGCCTTCTCTGGAAACACCATATATTTT
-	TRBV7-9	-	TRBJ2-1	CASRAFQPYNEQFF	TGTGCCAGCAGGGCATTTCAACCCTACAATGAGCAGTTCTTC
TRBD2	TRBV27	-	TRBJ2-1	CASSLRLAGLSYNEQFF	TGTGCCAGCAGTTTACGGCTAGCGGGTCTCTCCTACAATGAGCAGTTCTTC
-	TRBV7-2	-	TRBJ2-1	CASSLGFSGVFINEQFF	TGTGCCAGCAGCTTAGGGTTCTCGGGAGTATTTATCAATGAGCAGTTCTTC
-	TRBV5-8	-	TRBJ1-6	CASSLSGGGEEDSPLHF	TGTGCCAGCAGCCTTAGCGGCGGAGGGGAAGAGGATTCACCCCTCCACTTT
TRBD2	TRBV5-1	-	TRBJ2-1	CASSPQASGGGEQFF	TGCGCCAGCAGCCCGCAGGCGTCGGGAGGGGGTGAGCAGTTCTTC
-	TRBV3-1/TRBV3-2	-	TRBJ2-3	CASSRLYKTISRAGGLDTQYF	TGTGCCAGCAGCCGCCTATACAAGACGATTAGCCGGGCCGGAGGCCTAGATACGCAGTATTTT
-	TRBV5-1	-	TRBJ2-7	CASSLDTRPPVQYF	TGCGCCAGCAGCTTGGATACCCGTCCCCCGGTGCAGTACTTC
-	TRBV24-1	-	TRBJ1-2	CATSDTNYGYTF	TGTGCCACCAGTGACACAAACTATGGCTACACCTTC
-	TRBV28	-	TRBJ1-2	CASSSFGRVSGYTF	TGTGCCAGCAGTTCCTTTGGCAGGGTGTCTGGCTACACCTTC
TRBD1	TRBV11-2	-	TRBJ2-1	CASSLDRETGGNEQFF	TGTGCCAGCAGCTTAGATAGGGAGACAGGGGGGAATGAGCAGTTCTTC
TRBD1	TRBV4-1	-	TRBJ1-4	CASSQSDRVSEKLFF	TGCGCCAGCAGCCAGAGTGACAGGGTCAGCGAAAAACTGTTTTTT
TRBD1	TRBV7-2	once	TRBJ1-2	CASSFPGQGGGYTF	TGTGCCAGCAGCTTTCCGGGACAGGGGGGTGGCTACACCTTC
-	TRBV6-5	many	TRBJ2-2	CASTNGLNTGELFF	TGTGCCAGCACCAATGGACTCAACACCGGGGAGCTGTTTTTT